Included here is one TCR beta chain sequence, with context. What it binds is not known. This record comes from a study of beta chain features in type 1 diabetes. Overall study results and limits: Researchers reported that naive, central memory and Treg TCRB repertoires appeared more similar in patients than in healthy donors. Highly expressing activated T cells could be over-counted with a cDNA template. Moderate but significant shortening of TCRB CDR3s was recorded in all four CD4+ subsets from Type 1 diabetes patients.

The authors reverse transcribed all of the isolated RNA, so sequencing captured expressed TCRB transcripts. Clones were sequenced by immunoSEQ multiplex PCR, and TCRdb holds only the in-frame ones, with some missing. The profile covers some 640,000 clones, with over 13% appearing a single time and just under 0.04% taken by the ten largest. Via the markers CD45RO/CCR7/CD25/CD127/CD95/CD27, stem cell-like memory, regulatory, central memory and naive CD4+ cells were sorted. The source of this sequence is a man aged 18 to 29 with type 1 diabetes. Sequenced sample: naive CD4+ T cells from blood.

The CDR3: CASSPTGYPYNEQFF. The CDR3, as DNA: TGTGCCAGCAGCCCTACAGGTTACCCCTACAATGAGCAGTTCTTC. This sequence joins TRBV7-2 and TRBJ2-1; D might be TRBD1 (5 bases). Germline values: CDR1 SGHTA, CDR2 FQGNSA. The CDR3 contains 15 residues. Trimming removed 5 bases at V and 2 bases at J, with 13 bases between.